This T cell receptor beta chain was retrieved from a study of T cell responses to AZD1222 COVID-19 vaccine. This CDR3 is 15 amino acids long. CDR1 and CDR2 from the germline V gene are MNHEY and SMNVEV (reference sequence). The trim removed 5 bases at V and 4 bases at J, leaving 6 bases unmatched. The assay was immunoSEQ multiplex PCR, and TCRdb's table has in-frame clones only and misses some. The sample gives about 110,000 clones, around 92% of which show up once; 8.5% to 10% is in the top ten. Sample: peripheral blood, taken 28 days after the second AZD1222 dose. The chain employs TRBV27 and TRBJ1-5, with TRBD1 matching over 9 bases. The sequence was obtained from an adult who received the AZD1222 COVID-19 vaccine. The CDR3 nucleotides read TGTGCCAGCAGTATGGGACAGGGCGGAAATCAGCCCCAGCATTTT. Translated, it gives CASSMGQGGNQPQHF.